This T cell receptor (beta chain) was identified during a study of CD8 T cells in Susac syndrome. Study overall: Blood was drawn from patients with Susac syndrome. At that point, they were therapy-naive, on corticosteroids, or on intravenous immunoglobulin alone.

Germline V gene lookup returns CDR1 SGHDN and CDR2 FVKESK. This CDR3 comprises 15 residues. Trimming took off 4 bases at V and 0 bases at J, with 13 bases between the two ends. Both CD4+ and CD8+ T cells were negatively isolated, and TEMRA cells underwent FACS enrichment. RNA, at roughly 0.45 to 1 ug, was reverse transcribed with random hexamers. A multiplex approach, immunoSEQ multiplex PCR, amplified TCR beta CDR3 across 54 Vbeta and 13 Jbeta. A single record per CDR3 protein comes from TCRdb applying MiXCR to the immunoSEQ multiplex PCR reads. The table lists about 110,000 distinct CDR3 sequences, roughly 95% of them singletons.

This receptor was identified in a human donor with Susac syndrome. The chain couples TRBV14 to TRBJ2-7, with no clear D. Sequenced sample: CD8+ T cells from PBMCs. The CDR3 coding sequence is TGTGCCAGCAGCCCCACAGCCCTCAGCTCCTACGAGCAGTACTTC. It specifies CASSPTALSSYEQYF.